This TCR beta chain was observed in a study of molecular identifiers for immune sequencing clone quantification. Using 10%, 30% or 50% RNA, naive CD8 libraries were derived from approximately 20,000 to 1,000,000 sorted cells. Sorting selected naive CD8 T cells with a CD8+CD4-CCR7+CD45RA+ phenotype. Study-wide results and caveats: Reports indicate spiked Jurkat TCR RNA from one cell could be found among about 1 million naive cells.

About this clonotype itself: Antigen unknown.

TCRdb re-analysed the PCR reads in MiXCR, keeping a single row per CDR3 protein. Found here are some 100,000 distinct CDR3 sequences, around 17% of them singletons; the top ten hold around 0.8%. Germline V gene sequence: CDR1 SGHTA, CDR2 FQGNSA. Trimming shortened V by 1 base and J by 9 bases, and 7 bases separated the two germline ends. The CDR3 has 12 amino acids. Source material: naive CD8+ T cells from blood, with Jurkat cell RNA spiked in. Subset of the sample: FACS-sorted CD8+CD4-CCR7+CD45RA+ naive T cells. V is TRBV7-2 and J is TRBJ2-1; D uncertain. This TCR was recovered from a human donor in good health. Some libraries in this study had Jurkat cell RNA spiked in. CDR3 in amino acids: CASSLVVSEQFF. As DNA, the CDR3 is TGTGCCAGCAGCTTAGTAGTCAGTGAGCAGTTCTTC.